This T cell receptor (beta chain) was found in a study of blood T cells in healthy people across ages (dated by TCRdb to between 2014 and 2016). With respect to the entire study: Template switching captured roughly one uniquely barcoded TCR beta cDNA molecule per two T cells in model experiments. Four age groups were formed from the donors: young (average approximately 17 years), middle-aged (approximately 41), aged (62) and long-lived (roughly 88). To track age-related changes in TCR beta repertoire diversity, the study relied on deep sequencing normalized with unique cDNA molecular identifiers. To avoid experimental bias, donors of different ages were distributed randomly across sequencing lanes. Using the same blood draw, the study looked at two additional independent replicas of 1 million unique cDNA reads for two donors, one aged 18 to 30 and the other aged 80 or older. Results the study describes overall, beyond this receptor: Compared with the aged group, more naive CD4+ T cells, fewer expanded clones and increased TCR diversity were shown by the long-lived group, suggesting age selection. Because the CMV infection status of the donors was unknown, age-related changes in expanded clonotypes may potentially have been confounded. Estimates of total diversity based on one million sequenced T cells were regarded as lower bounds and as underestimates. Observed TCR beta diversity per million T cells fell roughly linearly with age, and a significant reduction was already apparent by age roughly 40. The percentage of naive T cells measured by flow cytometry correlated strongly with observed TCR beta diversity. Since profiling was done on bulk unsorted PBMCs, naive and antigen-experienced compartments could not be conclusively compared.

The roughly 39 donors, aged 6 to 90 years, were systemically healthy Caucasian individuals from Russia. Each donor gave around 9 milliliters of peripheral blood, collected into EDTA-treated Vacutainer tubes. Ficoll-Paque density-gradient centrifugation was used to isolate PBMCs, with at least 7 million per sample. Total RNA was extracted from PBMCs with Trizol reagent, with at least 5.5 micrograms obtained per sample. Naive CD45RAhigh/CD27high T cell percentages were measured by flow cytometry on a PBMC aliquot from every donor. The library was generated by 5' RACE. The sequencing machine was an Illumina HiSeq 2500. The second PCR ran for about 7 to 11 cycles and used a J-beta primer mix along with a sample-barcoded 5' primer. A unique molecular identifier was introduced onto each TCR beta cDNA molecule by a template-switch 5' adaptor carrying 12 random nucleotides. Each sample yielded at least 2.5 million CDR3-containing paired-end reads. The Mint cDNA synthesis kit, primed by a TRBC-specific oligonucleotide, was used to synthesize first-strand cDNA from all RNA. Following uracil-DNA glycosylase treatment, a first 18-cycle PCR with universal primers M1SS and BC2_uni_R was performed on all cDNA. As for the original processing: For normalization, 1 million high-quality reads, each with a distinct molecular identifier, were randomly selected from each sample. Instead of being binned into consensus sequences, reads with shared molecular identifiers were discarded. MiTCR, set to a Q25 quality threshold and the strictest error-elimination algorithm, was used for CDR3 identification, clonotype clustering and error correction. A nonparametric unseen species model with Euler transformation was used to estimate lower-bound total TCR beta diversity. TCRdb redid the processing of the public reads, applying fastp at Q25 and MiXCR, and retained in-frame beta chains. Entries that share a CDR3 protein sequence are merged under the most common genes and DNA. In this record, the V and J calls reflect TCRdb's handling and not the investigators' own analysis. This sample gives hundreds of thousands of distinct CDR3 sequences in total; under 65% of them show up just once. The ten top clones hold roughly 12% of the sample.

Its CDR3 holds 15 amino acids, cysteine through phenylalanine. Here the CDR3 DNA is all that survives: 45 bases in frame from base 1. In the germline V gene, CDR1 corresponds to SGHDT and CDR2 to YYEEEE. The V and J ends are trimmed by 1 base and 1 base, leaving 8 bases between them. This clonotype was recorded a few times. Its antigen is currently not known. No base qualities exist here, and no much larger clone lies one base off it. Recombination connected TRBV5-6 to TRBJ2-2; there is no confident call for the D gene. The sequenced sample consisted of blood. The origin of this receptor is a woman older than 75 in good health. The nucleotides read TGTGCCAGCAGCTTGATACCAGGGAACACCGGGGAGCTGTTTTTT. The encoded protein is CASSLIPGNTGELFF.